A single sample is the source of the 13 T cell receptor beta chains below, sequenced in a study of blood T cell repertoires in COVID-19. Measured with immunoSEQ multiplex PCR; TCRdb has only the in-frame clones, and not every one. The profile shows around 300,000 clones, about nine tenths of them singletons. The sequenced material came from PBMCs or T cells enriched from blood (not recorded which). These receptors all come from a woman in her twenties or thirties who had recovered from COVID-19.

This clone came up once. This sequence joins TRBV7-2 and TRBJ1-2; tentatively, D is TRBD1 (5 bases). CDR3 length: 13 amino acids. Germline-derived CDR1 and CDR2 are SGHTA and FQGNSA. V lost 5 bases, J lost 0 bases, and 7 bases lay in between. The CDR3 region has the DNA TGTGCCAGCAGCACGACAGCTAACTATGGCTACACCTTC. Translation gives CASSTTANYGYTF.

About this clone: Other DNA sequences in the same sample also yield this CDR3. The chain links TRBV10-3 to TRBJ1-3; D is perhaps TRBD1 (5 bases). The CDR3 is made up of 14 amino acids. V was pared by 3 bases and J by 2 bases, with 8 bases between. From germline, CDR1 is ENHRY and CDR2 SYGVKD. CDR3 amino acids: CAISEAGAGNTIYF. DNA of the CDR3: TGTGCCATCAGTGAAGCGGGGGCTGGAAACACCATATATTTT.

This chain connects TRBV12-3 or TRBV12-4 to TRBJ2-5; D may be TRBD2 (6 bases). The CDR3 spans 12 residues. V lost 8 bases and J lost 5, with 12 bases in between. The CDR3 nucleotides read TGTGCCAGCGTCGGGGGTGGGGAGACCCAGTACTTC. Amino acids: CASVGGGETQYF.

With regard to this clone: The sample carries other DNA sequences with the same CDR3. The chain links TRBV18 to TRBJ1-5; D remains ambiguous. The CDR3 runs to 13 residues. The ends were cut back, 3 bases at V and 4 bases at J, with 7 bases in the middle. Per germline, CDR1 KGHSH and CDR2 LQKENI. CDR3: CASSPGQNQPQHF. The CDR3 nucleotides are TGTGCCAGCTCACCGGGCCAAAATCAGCCCCAGCATTTT.

The rearrangement uses TRBV28 and TRBJ2-1; D gene ambiguous. Trimming left V 5 bases short and J 4 bases short, with 9 bases between. CDR1 is MDHEN, CDR2 SYDVKM, per germline. The CDR3 is made up of 13 amino acids. The CDR3 sequence is CASSPHGYNEQFF. Here the CDR3 DNA reads TGTGCCAGCAGTCCCCACGGGTACAATGAGCAGTTCTTC.

This chain connects TRBV6-4 to TRBJ1-2; D call uncertain. Trimming shortened V by 4 bases and J by 4 bases, and 16 bases separated the two germline ends. CDR1 and CDR2 from the germline V gene are MRHNA and SNTAGT. This CDR3 contains 15 residues. For the CDR3, the DNA is TGTGCCAGCAGTGCCTTCTATACAGCCGTCTATGGCTACACCTTC. This sequence encodes CASSAFYTAVYGYTF.

In its sample, this clone was seen once. This chain joins TRBV11-1 and TRBJ2-1; tentative D call: TRBD1 (6 bases). Germline-derived CDR1 and CDR2 are SGHAT and FQDESV (reference sequence). The CDR3 has 16 amino acids. V lost 5 bases, J lost 0 bases, and 14 bases lay in between. CDR3 DNA: TGTGCCAGCAGCGCAGGGGCGGCCAGCTCCTACAATGAGCAGTTCTTC. Its protein product is CASSAGAASSYNEQFF. Variable domain in full (rest from reference TRBV11-1 and TRBJ2-1): EAEVAQSPRYKITEKSQAVAFWCDPISGHATLYWYRQILGQGPELLVQFQDESVVDDSQLPKDRFSAERLKGVDSTLKIQPAELGDSAMYLCASSAGAASSYNEQFFGPGTRLTVL.

With regard to this clone: Other DNA variants within this sample encode the same CDR3. The gene calls are TRBV19 and TRBJ2-7, with unresolved D. Germline assignment: CDR1 LNHDA and CDR2 SQIVND (reference sequence). Between the trimmed V and J ends, which lost 0 bases and 1 base, there was a span of 4 bases. The CDR3 totals 13 residues. This CDR3 is CASSIDSSYEQYF. The CDR3 DNA reads TGTGCCAGTAGTATAGACAGTTCCTACGAGCAGTACTTC.

This clone appeared once. CDR3 protein: CASSPIRGGTWNTEAFF. CDR3 in DNA: TGTGCCAGCAGCCCTATAAGGGGGGGAACGTGGAACACTGAAGCTTTCTTT. The chain is built from TRBV11-2 and TRBJ1-1; perhaps TRBD1 as D (6 bases). Deletions cut 5 bases from V and 1 base from J, with 20 bases between. The CDR3 has 17 residues. CDR1 is SGHAT, CDR2 FQNNGV, per germline.

The chain carries TRBV29-1 and TRBJ1-3; a weak D match, TRBD1 (5 bases). The CDR3 spans 15 residues. Trimming shortened V by 6 bases and J by 3 bases, and 18 bases separated the two germline ends. Per the germline V gene, CDR1 is SQVTM and CDR2 is ANQGSEA. The CDR3 DNA follows: TGCAGCGTGGCGGGGCCGGGGGGTCGTGGAAACACCATATATTTT. Translated: CSVAGPGGRGNTIYF.

The chain joins TRBV10-3 to TRBJ2-5, with TRBD2 matching 11 bases. Germline V CDR1 and CDR2: ENHRY, SYGVKD. The junction had 3 bases not matched to a gene; V was cut back by 6 bases and J by 3 bases. The CDR3 length is 14 residues. CDR3 in DNA: TGTGCCATCAGGGTGGGACTAGCGGAAGAGACCCAGTACTTC. It translates to CAIRVGLAEETQYF.

The chain carries TRBV25-1 and TRBJ2-7, with TRBD2 identical over 7 bases. The CDR3 is 15 residues long. With 10 bases clipped from V and 1 base from J, the junction kept 13 bases outside the gene matches. Germline assignment: CDR1 MGHDK and CDR2 SYGVNS. The CDR3 region has the DNA TGTGCCAACACGAGGGAGGGCCGTTTATCCTACGAGCAGTACTTC. It is translated as CANTREGRLSYEQYF.

V usage is TRBV6-1 and J usage is TRBJ2-5; 12 nucleotides agree with TRBD2. The V gene's germline CDR1 is MNHNS and CDR2 SASEGT. V gave up 4 bases and J gave up 4 bases; unmatched junction bases: 7. The CDR3 is 16 amino acids. CDR3 nucleotides: TGTGCCAGCAGTGTGATACTAGCGGGGGGAGGAGAGACCCAGTACTTC. The encoded protein is CASSVILAGGGETQYF.